The source of this TCR beta chain is a study of response to subunit inactivated influenza vaccine. Germline CDR1 is DFQATT and CDR2 is SNEGSKA (reference sequence). CDR3 size: 18 residues. Trimming removed 0 bases from V and 0 bases from J, with 19 bases in between. This clonotype appeared a few times. Antigen unknown. Study-wide results and limits: The authors suggested that every seasonal influenza vaccination recruits few new T cells.

TCRdb reprocessed the RT-PCR reads via MiXCR and lists one record per CDR3 protein. This sample has 710,000 or so distinct CDR3 sequences, with roughly 14% found just once. The gene calls are TRBV20-1 and TRBJ2-3; the D is unclear. Sequencing was performed on PBMCs from blood, taken approximately 13 days after vaccination. The receptor comes from a man aged 45 to 65 who received an inactivated influenza vaccine. CDR3 amino acids: CSARDYSPVRISTDTQYF. CDR3 nucleotides: TGCAGTGCTAGAGATTACTCCCCCGTACGAATTAGCACAGATACGCAGTATTTT.